Shown below are 22 T cell receptor beta chains from a single sample sequenced in a study of tumor-infiltrating lymphocytes in primary liver carcinoma. Making TCR beta cDNA involved approximately 510 ng total RNA and a constant-region primer. Three nested multiplex PCR rounds, a slightly modified ARM-PCR, produced the libraries for TCR beta. TRBV1-TRBV30 forward primers and a C-beta reverse primer were used in the first two PCR rounds, which each ran for 9 to 10 cycles. TCRdb called the multiplex PCR reads again in MiXCR, with one record for every CDR3 protein. This sample has nearly 200,000 distinct CDR3 sequences, with 65% found just once. The blood RNA (from unsorted whole blood) was obtained, and germline DNA was also extracted. Sequenced input: peripheral blood. Receptor source: a woman aged 55-70 years with primary liver carcinoma and hepatitis B virus infection.

V gene TRBV2 combines with J gene TRBJ2-3; 7 positions match TRBD1. The length of the CDR3 is 13 residues. CDR1 is SNHLY and CDR2 is FYNNEI in the germline V gene. CDR3 coding DNA: TGTGTCAACTTTGACAGGGACACAGATACGCAGTATTTT. This codes for CVNFDRDTDTQYF.

This chain joins TRBV11-2 and TRBJ2-2, with 9 bases lining up with TRBD2. The germline V gene encodes CDR1 SGHAT and CDR2 FQNNGV. The J segment lost 13 bases and the V segment lost 9 bases, leaving 9 bases of the junction unmatched. The CDR3 is made up of 12 amino acids. Written as DNA, the CDR3 is TGTGCCAGTAGCATAGCGGGAGTAAGGCTGTTTTTT. It translates to CASSIAGVRLFF.

On this clonotype: One junction end disagrees with the germline gene, perhaps due to a read error. The chain uses TRBV12-3 or TRBV12-4 and TRBJ2-2, with 9 bases that match TRBD2. This CDR3 is 15 amino acids long. The CDR3 sequence is CTSSFSGRYTGELFF. The CDR3 DNA is TGTACCAGCAGTTTTAGCGGGAGATACACCGGGGAGCTGTTTTTT.

The chain carries TRBV6-5 and TRBJ1-1; 7 bases line up with TRBD1. CDR1 and CDR2 from the germline V gene are MNHEY and SVGAGI. The CDR3 is 14 amino acids. V was pared by 7 bases and J by 5 bases, with 10 bases of the junction left unmatched. CDR3 sequence: CASTLQGTGTEAFF. The CDR3 DNA reads as TGTGCCAGCACCCTACAGGGGACGGGAACTGAAGCTTTCTTT.

Note on this clonotype: At one of its ends the junction is not consistent with the germline gene, which may arise from a read error. The genes are TRBV11-3 and TRBJ2-1, with D possibly being TRBD2 (6 bases). CDR1 and CDR2 (germline): SGHNT, YENEEA. This CDR3 comprises 15 residues. This chain's CDR3 is CASSLGGGEGNERFF. In nucleotides, the CDR3 is TGTGCCAGCAGCCTGGGGGGTGGTGAGGGCAATGAGCGGTTCTTC. The full variable domain, its missing parts supplied by reference TRBV11-3 and TRBJ2-1, is EAGVVQSPRYKIIEKKQPVAFWCNPISGHNTLYWYLQNLGQGPELLIRYENEEAVDDSQLPKDRFSAERLKGVDSTLKIQPAELGDSAVYLCASSLGGGEGNERFFGPGTRLTVL.

This clonotype was recorded at least ten times. V is TRBV6-1 and J is TRBJ2-6, with 8 bases aligning to TRBD2. This CDR3 spans 16 amino acids. Germline CDR1 MNHNS, CDR2 SASEGT. With 6 bases clipped from V and 2 bases from J, the junction kept 6 bases outside the gene matches. CDR3 nucleotides: TGTGCCAGCAGCCCCCGGGAGGGGACTGGGGCCAACGTCCTGACTTTC. Translation: CASSPREGTGANVLTF.

The chain couples TRBV11-2 to TRBJ2-7, with TRBD1 identical over 8 bases. V trimming: 8 bases; J trimming: 7 bases; junction bases outside the gene matches: 10. CDR1 and CDR2 from the germline V gene are SGHAT and FQNNGV. The CDR3 has 13 amino acids. For the CDR3, the DNA is TGTGCCAGCTGTAGAGACAGGGGCCATGAGCAGTACTTC. This sequence encodes CASCRDRGHEQYF.

For this clonotype: A much larger clonotype is one base distant, so this may be a read error. The V call is TRBV6-2 or TRBV6-3, the J call TRBJ1-2, with 9 bases lining up with TRBD1. CDR3 length equals 15 residues. The J segment lost 4 bases and the V segment lost 6 bases, leaving 9 bases of the junction unmatched. Germline CDR1 and CDR2: MNHEY and SVGEGT. The CDR3: CASRDNRGPGYGYTF. The CDR3 DNA reads TGTGCCAGCAGAGACAACAGGGGGCCGGGCTATGGCTACACCTTC.

This clonotype was seen once. The V and J genes are TRBV24-1 and TRBJ1-5; D is unclear. Germline CDR1 and CDR2: KGHDR and SFDVKD. The CDR3 consists of 13 residues. V dropped 9 bases and J dropped 4 bases, with 12 bases sitting between them. The CDR3 loop is CATVYQMNQPQHF. DNA of the CDR3: TGTGCCACCGTTTACCAGATGAATCAGCCCCAGCATTTT.

This clonotype came up many times. The V gene is TRBV12-3 or TRBV12-4, the J gene TRBJ1-1; 8 positions agree with TRBD1. This CDR3 spans 16 amino acids. V dropped 7 bases and J dropped 1; count of bases not matched to a gene: 11. CDR3 nucleotide sequence: TGTGCCAGCAACTCCCTTTCAGGGGGCTGGAACACTGAAGCTTTCTTT. Protein sequence: CASNSLSGGWNTEAFF.

The chain recombines TRBV5-1 with TRBJ2-1; tentative D call: TRBD1 (5 bases). The germline V gene has CDR1 SGHRS and CDR2 YFSETQ. The CDR3 contains 16 residues. The V gene lost 4 bases and the J gene lost 1 base, with 15 bases spanning the gap. As DNA, the CDR3 is TGCGCCAGCAGCCCCAGGACAACTCTTTCCTACAATGAGCAGTTCTTC. The encoded protein is CASSPRTTLSYNEQFF.

This clonotype has a handful of counts. The chain links TRBV30 to TRBJ1-6; a possible D gene is TRBD1 (6 bases). The CDR3 totals 13 residues. Germline assignment: CDR1 GTSNPN and CDR2 SVGIG (reference sequence). The CDR3 coding sequence is TGTGCTGCTAGGGGGGAATATAATTCACCCCTCCACTTT. Translating gives CAARGEYNSPLHF.

A note on this clonotype: Relative to the germline gene, one junction end is altered; a read error may explain this. V is TRBV4-2 and J is TRBJ2-1; TRBD2 matches at 9 bases. The CDR3 spans 17 residues. The germline gives CDR1 LGHNA, CDR2 YNFKEQ. The CDR3 protein is CASSQGLAGAQGYEQLF. The CDR3 DNA is TGTGCCAGCAGCCAAGGCTTAGCGGGAGCTCAAGGTTATGAGCAACTCTTC.

To note about this clonotype: An end of the junction does not agree with germline; a read error may underlie this. The chain uses TRBV11-2 and TRBJ1-6, with D possibly being TRBD1 (5 bases). Germline V gene sequence: CDR1 SGHAT, CDR2 FQNNGV. The CDR3 is made up of 18 amino acids. The CDR3 is CVSSFVEWGRRDYPPLHF. CDR3 in DNA: TGTGTCAGCAGCTTTGTTGAATGGGGCAGAAGAGATTATCCACCCCTCCACTTT.

In the case of this clonotype: A much larger clone lies one base from this, so it may be a read error. The chain joins TRBV10-3 to TRBJ2-7, with D possibly called TRBD1 or TRBD2 (6 bases each). Germline V gene sequence: CDR1 ENHRY, CDR2 SYGVKD. The V end was cut by 4 bases, the J end by 4 bases, with 17 bases between. This CDR3 comprises 15 residues. DNA of the CDR3: TGTGCCATCAGTGCGGCTGACAGGAGGGTATACGAGCAGTACTTC. This codes for CAISAADRRVYEQYF.

This clonotype appeared a few times. This chain links TRBV5-4 with TRBJ2-2; 12 bases are shared with TRBD2. In germline, CDR1 is SGHNT, CDR2 YYREEE (reference sequence). V dropped 4 bases and J dropped 4; count of bases not matched to a gene: 5. CDR3 length equals 16 residues. CDR3 coding DNA: TGTGCCAGCAGCGATCGACTAGCGGGAGTCACCGGGGAGCTGTTTTTT. It is translated as CASSDRLAGVTGELFF.

This clonotype was found once. At one end the junction does not follow the germline gene, possibly because of a read error. This chain links TRBV6-1 with TRBJ1-1; D unresolved. This CDR3 comprises 13 residues. In germline, CDR1 is MNHNS, CDR2 SASEGT. CDR3 sequence: CASSENENTKAFF. CDR3 in DNA: TGTGCCAGCAGTGAAAATGAGAACACTAAAGCTTTCTTT.

The chain recombines TRBV5-6 with TRBJ2-7; D could derive from TRBD1 or TRBD2 (6 bases each). V dropped 4 bases and J dropped 4 bases, with 24 bases sitting between them. This CDR3 region has 17 residues. Germline CDR1 SGHDT, CDR2 YYEEEE. The CDR3 bases are TGTGCCAGCAGCCTTCTCGGGGGTACAGGGAATCTATACGAGCAGTACTTC. Amino acid sequence: CASSLLGGTGNLYEQYF.

In this sample, this clonotype turned up a few times. The chain employs TRBV5-4 and TRBJ1-6; D perhaps matches TRBD1 (5 bases). The CDR3 spans 14 residues. Germline CDR1 and CDR2: SGHNT and YYREEE (reference sequence). V dropped 1 base and J dropped 9 bases, with 11 bases sitting between them. The CDR3 loop is CASSLWQGGSPLHF. The CDR3 region has the DNA TGTGCCAGCAGCTTGTGGCAGGGAGGTTCACCCCTCCACTTT.

To note about this clonotype: A much larger clone differs by one base, so this may be a read error. The DNA for the CDR3 is TGTGCCAGCAGTAAAGACAGCCACTACAATGAGCAGTTCTTC. Amino acid sequence: CASSKDSHYNEQFF. The gene calls are TRBV6-1 and TRBJ2-1, with a weak D call TRBD1 (5 bases). CDR3 length equals 14 residues. CDR1 and CDR2 (germline): MNHNS, SASEGT. V lost 5 bases and J lost 3, with 11 bases in between.

Comment on this clonotype: A junction boundary mismatches the germline segment, possibly from a read error. CDR3 amino acids: CASSYSTRLANYEQYF. CDR3 DNA sequence: TGTGCCAGCAGTTACTCCACGCGGCTAGCGAACTACGAACAGTACTTC. The chain carries TRBV6-6 and TRBJ2-7, with D possibly matching TRBD2 (6 bases). This CDR3 region has 16 residues. Germline V CDR1 and CDR2: MNHNY, SVGAGI (reference sequence).

The gene calls are TRBV6-5 and TRBJ2-7; either TRBD1 or TRBD2 may supply D (5 bases each). Germline V gene data show CDR1 as MNHEY and CDR2 as SVGAGI. The CDR3 is 15 amino acids. Trimming shortened V by 5 bases and J by 0 bases, and 14 bases separated the two germline ends. CDR3 nucleotide sequence: TGTGCCAGCAGTCGATCCGGGACCATCTCCTACGAGCAGTACTTC. Its protein is CASSRSGTISYEQYF.